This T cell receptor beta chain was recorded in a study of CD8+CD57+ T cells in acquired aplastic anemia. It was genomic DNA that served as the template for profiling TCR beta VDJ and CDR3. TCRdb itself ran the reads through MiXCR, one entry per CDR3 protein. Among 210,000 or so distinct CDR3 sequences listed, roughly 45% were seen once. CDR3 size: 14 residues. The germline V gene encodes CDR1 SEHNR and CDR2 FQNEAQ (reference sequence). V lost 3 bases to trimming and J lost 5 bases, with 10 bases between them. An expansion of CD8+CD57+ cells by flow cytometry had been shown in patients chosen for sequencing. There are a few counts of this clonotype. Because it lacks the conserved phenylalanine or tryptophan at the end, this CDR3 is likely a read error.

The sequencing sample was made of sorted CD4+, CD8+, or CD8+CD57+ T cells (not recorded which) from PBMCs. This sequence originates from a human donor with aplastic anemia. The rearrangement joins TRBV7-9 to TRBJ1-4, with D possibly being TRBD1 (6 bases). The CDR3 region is CASSFGGPNEKLFS. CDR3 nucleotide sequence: TGTGCCAGCAGCTTCGGGGGCCCAAATGAAAAACTGTTTTCT.